The rows below give T cell receptor beta chains drawn from one sample of a study of shared clonotypes between healthy human individuals. Measured with immunoSEQ multiplex PCR; TCRdb has only the in-frame clones, and not every one. The sample consists of roughly 500,000 clones, roughly 78% of them appearing once. The sequenced sample consisted of PBMCs. These receptors originate from a woman in her thirties or forties in good health. Some clones in this sample may be carry-over from other donors' samples. Both conserved end residues are part of each CDR3. D genes are given only for firm matches. Clone size is stated in some rows and not others, as once, few, many or a class when expanded.

NA,TRBJ1-3,TRBV4-2,NA,TGTGCCAGCAGCCAAGATGCACCCAGACAGGACTCTGGAAACACCATATATTTT,CASSQDAPRQDSGNTIYF
NA,TRBJ2-7,TRBV11-2,few,TGTGCCAGCAGCTTCCAGACCGGCGGTAGCTCCTACGAGCAGTACTTC,CASSFQTGGSSYEQYF
TRBD2,TRBJ2-7,TRBV6-5,NA,TGTGCCAGCAGCAAGAGCGGGAGCGTCTACGAGCAGTACTTC,CASSKSGSVYEQYF
NA,TRBJ2-7,TRBV7-8,NA,TGTGCCAGCAGCTTAGTGCGGGACGGGTTGAGTGAGCAGTACTTC,CASSLVRDGLSEQYF
TRBD2,TRBJ2-3,TRBV7-2,NA,TGTGCCAGCAGCCTAGTACTAGCGGGAGGGCCCGTCGCAGATACGCAGTATTTT,CASSLVLAGGPVADTQYF
TRBD1,TRBJ2-7,TRBV7-8,NA,TGTGCCAGCAGCGCGACAGGGGGATCCTACGAGCAGTACTTC,CASSATGGSYEQYF
NA,TRBJ2-7,TRBV11-2,NA,TGTGCCAGCAGCTTAGATCTCACTAGTGGCTACGAGCAGTACTTC,CASSLDLTSGYEQYF
NA,TRBJ2-5,TRBV29-1,NA,TGCAGCGTTGACAGGGCGGGCAACCAAGAGACCCAGTACTTC,CSVDRAGNQETQYF
NA,TRBJ2-3,TRBV19,NA,TGTGCCACCCGTGGGTTCGGCAGCACAGATACGCAGTATTTT,CATRGFGSTDTQYF
NA,TRBJ2-3,TRBV27,NA,TGTGCCAGCAGTTCCTCCTCAGACGCTACGCAGTATTTT,CASSSSSDATQYF
NA,TRBJ2-1,TRBV19,NA,TGTGCCAGTGTGAACACCCGGGACCCTAGCAATGAGCAGTTCTTC,CASVNTRDPSNEQFF
TRBD1,TRBJ1-1,TRBV19,NA,TGTGCCAGTAGTATTGGGAAAGGGGGCGGTGAAGCTTTCTTT,CASSIGKGGGEAFF
NA,TRBJ2-7,TRBV6-5,NA,TGTGCCAGCAGTTACTCGTCGGCAGCAAGCGCCTACGAGCAGTACTTC,CASSYSSAASAYEQYF
TRBD1,TRBJ1-2,TRBV7-9,NA,TGTGCCAGCCGGGACAGGGGTTACGGCTACACCTTC,CASRDRGYGYTF
NA,TRBJ2-1,TRBV5-1,NA,TGCGCCAGCAGCTTGGGGTCGGGAATGGGTGAGCAGTTCTTC,CASSLGSGMGEQFF
TRBD1,TRBJ1-1,TRBV27,once,TGTGCCAGCAGTTCCAGGGGGCTACGGGATAGGGACACTGAAGCTTTCTTT,CASSSRGLRDRDTEAFF
NA,TRBJ2-1,TRBV7-3,NA,TGTGCCAGCAGCTTGGGTAGCGTGGACAATGAGCAGTTCTTC,CASSLGSVDNEQFF
TRBD2,TRBJ2-7,TRBV6-1,NA,TGTGCCAGCAGTATTAGCGGGATGGCCTACGAGCAGTACTTC,CASSISGMAYEQYF
TRBD1,TRBJ1-5,TRBV6-1,NA,TGTGCCAGCAGTGGTACAGGGGGCAGCAATCAGCCCCAGCATTTT,CASSGTGGSNQPQHF
TRBD2,TRBJ2-5,TRBV28,NA,TGTGCCAGCAGTTTAGCGGGAGGGCCACAAGAGACCCAGTACTTC,CASSLAGGPQETQYF
TRBD2,TRBJ2-3,TRBV29-1,NA,TGCAGCGTTGAACGAGGCCTCCTAGCGGGAGGCGCAGATACGCAGTATTTT,CSVERGLLAGGADTQYF
TRBD1,TRBJ2-3,TRBV30,few,TGTGCCTGGGGGTGGCAGGGGGCGCCGTATACGCAGTATTTT,CAWGWQGAPYTQYF